This passage covers 23 T cell receptor beta chains from one sample sequenced in a study of blood T cells in healthy people across ages. It was with a sample-barcoded 5' primer and a J-beta primer mix that a second PCR of roughly 7 to 12 cycles was run. One entry per CDR3 protein, called by TCRdb with MiXCR from the 5' RACE reads. The profile shows 1.5 million to 2 million distinct CDR3 sequences, 30% to 40% of them singletons. Sequenced material: blood. The receptors were sampled from a human donor in good health.

V usage is TRBV12-3 or TRBV12-4 and J usage is TRBJ1-2; D gene ambiguous. The CDR3 sequence is 12 residues long. Trimming pared 8 bases from V and 8 bases from J, leaving 15 bases between. The CDR3 DNA reads TGTGCCAGCTGGCGGGGAAATGACGGCTACACCTTC. As protein: CASWRGNDGYTF.

The CDR3 DNA reads as TGTGCCAGCAGCAACAGGGGTGATAGGATGGACTATGGCTACACCTTC. Translation: CASSNRGDRMDYGYTF. The J gene is TRBJ1-2, the V gene TRBV21-1; the D call of TRBD1 is as the table states it, not checked on the DNA. TRBV21-1 is a recognized pseudogene. This CDR3 spans 16 amino acids.

V and J are TRBV2 and TRBJ2-7, with 7 bases aligning to TRBD2. Per germline, CDR1 SNHLY and CDR2 FYNNEI. V was clipped by 7 bases and J by 3 bases; unmatched bases: 9. CDR3 length equals 14 residues. The CDR3 nucleotides read TGTGCCAGCATGAAAGAGACTAGCTACTACGAGCAGTACTTC. Translated: CASMKETSYYEQYF.

In this sample, this clonotype turned up a few times. V and J are TRBV27 and TRBJ1-6, with 8 bases lining up with TRBD1. Germline V lookup: CDR1 MNHEY, CDR2 SMNVEV (reference sequence). The J segment lost 1 base and the V segment lost 10 bases, leaving 6 bases of the junction unmatched. This CDR3 has 15 residues. The CDR3 is CATSRTGSYNSPLHF. CDR3 nucleotide sequence: TGTGCCACCTCAAGGACAGGGTCCTATAATTCACCCCTCCACTTT.

This clonotype was found a few times. J is TRBJ2-2 and V is TRBV11-3, with TRBD2 matching 7 bases. With V trimmed by 1 base and J by 6 bases, 11 bases remained unmatched. Germline CDR1 SGHNT, CDR2 YENEEA. The CDR3 sequence is 17 residues long. CDR3 in DNA: TGTGCCAGCAGCTTAGTTCTGGGGCGGGGGATCGCCGGGGAGCTGTTTTTT. Translating it yields CASSLVLGRGIAGELFF.

Note on this clonotype: At one boundary the junction diverges from the germline segment, which might be a read error. The CDR3 loop is CATSNAPNTEAFF. In nucleotides, the CDR3 is TGTGCCACAAGCAACGCACCGAACACTGAAGCTTTCTTT. The chain employs TRBV15 and TRBJ1-1; D remains unclear. The CDR3 has 13 residues. CDR1 LNHNV and CDR2 YYDKDF come from the germline V gene (reference sequence).

V is TRBV20-1 and J is TRBJ1-2; TRBD1 matches 7 bases. The V and J ends lost 3 bases and 4 bases, in that order; junction bases with no gene match: 5. This CDR3 spans 13 amino acids. The V gene's germline CDR1 is DFQATT and CDR2 SNEGSKA (reference sequence). Written as DNA, the CDR3 is TGCAGTGCTAGGGGAGGGGGCTCCTATGGCTACACCTTC. Amino acid sequence: CSARGGGSYGYTF.

The gene calls are TRBV29-1 and TRBJ1-1, with D hard to call. V lost 7 bases and J 7 bases, leaving 13 bases between the germline ends. The CDR3 runs to 11 residues. Germline V gives CDR1 SQVTM, CDR2 ANQGSEA. Here the CDR3 DNA reads TGCAGCGCCCTTACGCCCGGTGAAGCTTTCTTT. Translating it yields CSALTPGEAFF.

This clonotype was seen once. The genes are TRBV6-2 or TRBV6-3 and TRBJ2-4; D ambiguous. The better agreement between TRBJ2-7 and the DNA end casts doubt on the J call. Germline CDR1 MNHEY, CDR2 SVGEGT. The CDR3 is 12 residues long. CDR3 coding DNA: TGTGCCAGCAGTCTCCCCTGGAGCGAGCAGTACTTC. Translated: CASSLPWSEQYF.

This clonotype turned up a few times. This sequence joins TRBV6-5 and TRBJ2-4; the D gene is possibly TRBD2 (5 bases). The DNA matches TRBJ2-7 better at its end, which makes the J call doubtful. Germline assignment: CDR1 MNHEY and CDR2 SVGAGI. The CDR3 has 13 residues. CDR3 region: CASSNGLRYEQYF. CDR3 in DNA: TGTGCCAGCAGTAACGGACTGAGATACGAGCAGTACTTC.

The rearrangement uses TRBV28 and TRBJ2-7, with D maybe TRBD1 (5 bases). V was shortened by 5 bases and J by 3 bases, with 14 bases between the two germline ends. CDR1 and CDR2 (germline): MDHEN, SYDVKM. The CDR3 is 14 residues long. The CDR3 region has the DNA TGTGCCAGCAGTCGGGTGGGTCAGGGCTACGAGCAGTACTTC. As protein: CASSRVGQGYEQYF.

This rearrangement joins TRBV5-1 to TRBJ2-1; no definite D call. The CDR3 has 14 residues. Trimming pared 4 bases from V and 2 bases from J, leaving 10 bases between. Germline assignment: CDR1 SGHRS and CDR2 YFSETQ. CDR3 loop: CASSNEDPYNEQFF. The CDR3 DNA reads as TGCGCCAGCAGCAATGAGGACCCCTACAATGAGCAGTTCTTC.

The chain recombines TRBV6-5 with TRBJ1-2; D possibly corresponds to TRBD1 (5 bases). The CDR3 runs to 15 residues. CDR1 MNHEY and CDR2 SVGAGI come from the germline V gene. Trimming shortened V by 0 bases and J by 2 bases, and 10 bases separated the two germline ends. The CDR3 region is CASSYSMGENYGYTF. As DNA, the CDR3 is TGTGCCAGCAGTTACTCGATGGGGGAAAACTATGGCTACACCTTC.

In nucleotides, the CDR3 is TGTGCCAGTATGGCCCGGGACACCGATATCACAGATACGCAGTATTTT. Amino acid sequence: CASMARDTDITDTQYF. The chain carries TRBV19 and TRBJ2-3; maybe TRBD1 (6 bases). Trimming pared 7 bases from V and 2 bases from J, leaving 19 bases between. CDR3 size: 16 residues. The germline CDR1 and CDR2 sequences are LNHDA and SQIVND (reference sequence).

Worth noting for this clonotype: The junction and the germline gene differ at one end; a read error may be behind it. J is TRBJ2-7 and V is TRBV20-1; D call uncertain. CDR3 length: 11 residues. The germline CDR1 and CDR2 sequences are DFQATT and SNEGSKA (reference sequence). The CDR3 nucleotides are TGCAGTGCTAGGGCTTCCTCCGAGCAGTACTTC. This sequence encodes CSARASSEQYF.

This clonotype came up once. The chain couples TRBV12-3 or TRBV12-4 to TRBJ2-5, with a possible D match to TRBD2 (5 bases). V was clipped by 8 bases and J by 5 bases, with 9 bases between them. CDR3 size: 11 residues. The CDR3 nucleotides read TGTGCCAGCGGGGAGTCGGAGACCCAGTACTTC. Amino acids: CASGESETQYF.

J is TRBJ2-5 and V is TRBV29-1; TRBD2 is a possible D gene (6 bases). With 5 bases removed from V and 2 bases from J, the gap between germline ends came to 15 bases. CDR3 length: 14 amino acids. Germline V lookup: CDR1 SQVTM, CDR2 ANQGSEA. The CDR3 DNA reads TGCAGCGTTCCCCGTGGAGGGGATCAAGAGACCCAGTACTTC. Amino acid sequence: CSVPRGGDQETQYF.

This clonotype was seen more than once but under ten times. The rearrangement uses TRBV20-1 and TRBJ2-7; D is perhaps TRBD1 (5 bases). The germline V gene has CDR1 DFQATT and CDR2 SNEGSKA (reference sequence). CDR3 length: 14 residues. V lost 1 base, J lost 0 bases, and 10 bases lay in between. For the CDR3, the DNA is TGCAGTGCTAGAGCCAGGGCTAGCTCCTACGAGCAGTACTTC. As protein: CSARARASSYEQYF.

This clonotype was detected only a few times. The V call is TRBV28, the J call TRBJ1-1, with a possible D match to TRBD1 (6 bases). CDR1 MDHEN and CDR2 SYDVKM come from the germline V gene. The CDR3 is 15 residues long. Trimming cost V 2 bases and J 0 bases, with 10 bases left between them. The CDR3 loop is CASSLTGTLNTEAFF. The CDR3 DNA reads TGTGCCAGCAGTTTAACAGGGACCTTGAACACTGAAGCTTTCTTT.

This clonotype was detected many times. The chain couples TRBV18 to TRBJ2-1; D call uncertain. The V end lost 8 bases, the J end lost 0 bases, and 14 bases lay between the germline ends. Looked up from germline, CDR1 is KGHSH and CDR2 is LQKENI. CDR3 length equals 15 residues. In nucleotides, the CDR3 is TGTGCCAGCAGCCCCGGATTGAGCTCCTACAATGAGCAGTTCTTC. It encodes CASSPGLSSYNEQFF.

The V gene is TRBV20-1, the J gene TRBJ1-1; possibly TRBD1 for D (6 bases). With 0 bases removed from V and 2 bases from J, the gap between germline ends came to 16 bases. Germline CDR1 reads DFQATT; CDR2 reads SNEGSKA (reference sequence). The CDR3 length is 16 residues. The CDR3 DNA sequence: TGCAGTGCTAGAGATCTCGGGGGGCTGCTAAACACTGAAGCTTTCTTT. This codes for CSARDLGGLLNTEAFF.

This CDR3 reads CATNFVERFLNTGELFF. The CDR3 DNA is TGTGCCACCAACTTCGTCGAAAGGTTTCTGAACACCGGGGAGCTGTTTTTT. This chain connects TRBV15 to TRBJ2-2; no definite D call. From germline, CDR1 is LNHNV and CDR2 YYDKDF (reference sequence). The V and J ends lost 7 bases and 1 base respectively, with 19 bases between them. The CDR3 consists of 17 residues.

This clonotype has a count of ten or more. This chain joins TRBV7-2 and TRBJ2-7; tentative D call: TRBD1 (7 bases). Deletions cut 5 bases from V and 3 bases from J, with 14 bases between. CDR1 is SGHTA, CDR2 FQGNSA, per germline. CDR3 length equals 14 residues. Written as DNA, the CDR3 is TGTGCCAGCAGCCCGTCAGGGGGGCTCTACGAGCAGTACTTC. It yields the protein CASSPSGGLYEQYF.